This T cell receptor beta chain came from a study of monozygotic twins with cystic fibrosis. The repertoire was sequenced with immunoSEQ multiplex PCR; TCRdb's copy has only in-frame clones and lacks some. The sample consists of under 30,000 clones, just over 90% of them appearing once. Findings of the study overall: The repertoire was suggested to be naive-dominated, clonality median approximately 0.0098.

About this clone: The antigen is not known.

V was clipped by 2 bases and J by 0 bases; unmatched bases: 11. The CDR3 totals 18 residues. Germline-derived CDR1 and CDR2 are SGHTA and FQGNSA. Sample: blood. The V call is TRBV7-2, the J call TRBJ2-3, with 7 bases matching TRBD1. The TCR was taken from a girl under 10 years old with cystic fibrosis. The CDR3 nucleotides read TGTGCCAGCAGCTTATTACCGCTCCCGGGACAGAGCACAGATACGCAGTATTTT. Protein product: CASSLLPLPGQSTDTQYF.